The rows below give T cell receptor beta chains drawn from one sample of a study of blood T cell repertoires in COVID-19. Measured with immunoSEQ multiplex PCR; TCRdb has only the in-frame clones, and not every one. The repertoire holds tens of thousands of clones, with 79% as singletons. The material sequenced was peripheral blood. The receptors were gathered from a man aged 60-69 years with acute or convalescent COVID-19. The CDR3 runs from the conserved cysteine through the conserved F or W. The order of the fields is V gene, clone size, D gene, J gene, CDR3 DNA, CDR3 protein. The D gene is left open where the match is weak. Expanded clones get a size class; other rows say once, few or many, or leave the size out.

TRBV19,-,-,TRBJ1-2,TGTGCCAGTAGTGGAGGGCCAGACTATGGCTACACCTTC,CASSGGPDYGYTF
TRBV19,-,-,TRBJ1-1,TGTGCCAGTATTCCTGACGGGATGAACACTGAAGCTTTCTTT,CASIPDGMNTEAFF
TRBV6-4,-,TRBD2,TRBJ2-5,TGTGCCAGCAGTGAAGTAGCGGGAGTAAACCAGTACTTC,CASSEVAGVNQYF
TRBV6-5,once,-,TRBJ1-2,TGTGCCAGCACCGAAGGGGGATTTTATGGCTACACCTTC,CASTEGGFYGYTF
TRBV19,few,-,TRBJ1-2,TGTGCCAGTAGTATACAGGGGTCTGATGGCTACACCTTC,CASSIQGSDGYTF
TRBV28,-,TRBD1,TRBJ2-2,TGTGCCAGCAGTTGGGGGACAGCGAACACCGGGGAGCTGTTTTTT,CASSWGTANTGELFF
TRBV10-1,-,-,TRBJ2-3,TGCGCCAGTGACAGAATTTCGAAGGGAGATACGCAGTATTTT,CASDRISKGDTQYF
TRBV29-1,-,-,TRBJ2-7,TGCAGCGTTGGGGGCCTGGGACGGAGGGCCGAGCAGTACTTC,CSVGGLGRRAEQYF
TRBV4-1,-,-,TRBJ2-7,TGCGCCAGCAGCCAAGTACAGGGCACAGCCAGCGAGCAGTACTTC,CASSQVQGTASEQYF
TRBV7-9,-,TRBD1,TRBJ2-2,TGTGCCAGCAGCCCACCGGGACAGGGGGCCGGGGAGCTGTTTTTT,CASSPPGQGAGELFF